Following are 11 T cell receptor beta chains from one sample sequenced in a study of T-cell reconstitution after alpha-beta-depleted transplantation in children. This sample's TCRbeta library carried unique molecular identifier barcodes. TCRdb processed the PCR reads anew with MiXCR; each CDR3 protein has one entry. The table lists 240,000 or so distinct CDR3 sequences, around 12% of them singletons. The material sequenced was PBMCs from the stem cell graft donor, taken from the stem cell graft. The receptors stem from a human donor who donated a stem cell graft to a child with acute lymphoblastic leukemia.

In its sample, this clonotype was seen many times. V and J are TRBV24-1 and TRBJ2-1, with D unclear. Trimming shortened V by 5 bases and J by 10 bases, and 14 bases separated the two germline ends. CDR1 and CDR2 (germline): KGHDR, SFDVKD. The CDR3 runs 13 residues. The CDR3 protein is CATSVSVWGEQFF. In nucleotides, the CDR3 is TGTGCCACCAGTGTCTCCGTATGGGGAGAGCAGTTCTTC.

The sample holds many counts of this clonotype. The chain uses TRBV7-2 and TRBJ2-7; D is unclear. The V end was cut by 3 bases, the J end by 1 base, with 1 base between. Germline CDR1 SGHTA, CDR2 FQGNSA. CDR3 size: 11 residues. The CDR3 coding sequence is TGTGCCAGCAGCTTTTCCTACGAGCAGTACTTC. This gives the protein CASSFSYEQYF.

This clonotype was counted many times. The gene calls are TRBV29-1 and TRBJ2-3; perhaps TRBD2 as D (6 bases). Germline V CDR1 and CDR2: SQVTM, ANQGSEA. V was pared by 7 bases and J by 1 base, with 21 bases between. The CDR3 is 16 amino acids. In DNA form, the CDR3 reads TGCAGCGCTCGGCCTATAGCGGCTCCCGGCACAGATACGCAGTATTTT. The encoded protein is CSARPIAAPGTDTQYF.

The sample holds many counts of this clonotype. The chain combines TRBV6-2 or TRBV6-3 with TRBJ1-1; D unclear. V was pared by 6 bases and J by 0 bases, with 11 bases between. From germline, CDR1 is MNHEY and CDR2 SVGEGT. The CDR3 is 14 residues long. CDR3 loop: CASRNDGLNTEAFF. In nucleotides, the CDR3 is TGTGCCAGCAGAAATGACGGCCTGAACACTGAAGCTTTCTTT.

Comments on this clonotype: A much more abundant neighbour one base away suggests this may be a read error. V and J are TRBV12-3 or TRBV12-4 and TRBJ2-1; D is unclear. This CDR3 has 12 amino acids. The V end lost 7 bases, the J end lost 3 bases, and 7 bases lay between the germline ends. The CDR3 protein is CASTHGYNEQFF. CDR3 sequence (DNA): TGTGCCAGCACCCATGGCTACAATGAGCAGTTCTTC.

This clonotype has only a few counts. The chain links TRBV19 to TRBJ2-5, with D perhaps TRBD1 or TRBD2 (5 bases each). From germline, CDR1 is LNHDA and CDR2 SQIVND (reference sequence). The CDR3 consists of 17 residues. V dropped 5 bases and J dropped 5 bases, with 24 bases sitting between them. CDR3 in amino acids: CASSPNGARALGETQYF. CDR3 DNA: TGTGCCAGTAGTCCGAACGGGGCACGCGCCCTGGGGGAGACCCAGTACTTC. Looking up the rest from reference TRBV19 and TRBJ2-5 gives the full variable domain: DGGITQSPKYLFRKEGQNVTLSCEQNLNHDAMYWYRQDPGQGLRLIYYSQIVNDFQKGDIAEGYSVSREKKESFPLTVTSAQKNPTAFYLCASSPNGARALGETQYFGPGTRLLVL.

This clonotype occurred many times. CDR3: CASSQPSGGHSGANVLTF. In DNA, the CDR3 is TGCGCCAGCAGCCAACCATCAGGGGGCCACTCTGGGGCCAACGTCCTGACTTTC. The rearrangement uses TRBV4-1 and TRBJ2-6; 8 positions match TRBD1. Per germline, CDR1 MGHRA and CDR2 YSYEKL. There are 18 residues in the CDR3. After removal of 2 bases from V and 0 bases from J, the junction contained 6 bases not matched to a gene.

This clonotype was observed at least ten times. This chain links TRBV3-1 with TRBJ2-2; D uncertain. Germline CDR1 LGHDT, CDR2 YNNKEL (reference sequence). Trimming removed 0 bases at V and 6 bases at J, with 11 bases between. The CDR3 extends over 15 amino acids. For the CDR3, the DNA is TGTGCCAGCAGCCAAGATCGAGGAGTCCCCGGGGAGCTGTTTTTT. Translated: CASSQDRGVPGELFF.

This clonotype was detected only a few times. The chain carries TRBV20-1 and TRBJ2-6, with a weak D call TRBD2 (6 bases). Germline-derived CDR1 and CDR2 are DFQATT and SNEGSKA (reference sequence). V lost 3 bases to trimming and J lost 0 bases, with 15 bases between them. The CDR3 sequence is 17 residues long. Written as DNA, the CDR3 is TGCAGTGCTAGCTCTGCGGGGTCGGGCTCTGGGGCCAACGTCCTGACTTTC. It translates to CSASSAGSGSGANVLTF.

This clonotype was counted at least ten times. V gene TRBV5-1 combines with J gene TRBJ2-7; 9 bases map to TRBD1. V shed 6 bases and J 5 bases; nucleotides not matched to a gene: 6. Germline CDR1 SGHRS, CDR2 YFSETQ. The CDR3 sequence is 13 residues long. Written as DNA, the CDR3 is TGCGCCAGCACCCTCGGGACAGGGAACGAGCAGTACTTC. This sequence encodes CASTLGTGNEQYF.

This clonotype was seen repeatedly, ten times or more. The rearrangement links TRBV10-3 to TRBJ2-6, with TRBD1 matching over 9 bases. CDR1 and CDR2 from the germline V gene are ENHRY and SYGVKD. V gave up 8 bases and J gave up 4 bases; unmatched junction bases: 12. This CDR3 has 17 residues. The CDR3 is CAIGAGTGSQGANVLTF. The CDR3 DNA sequence: TGTGCCATCGGTGCCGGGACAGGGAGTCAAGGGGCCAACGTCCTGACTTTC.